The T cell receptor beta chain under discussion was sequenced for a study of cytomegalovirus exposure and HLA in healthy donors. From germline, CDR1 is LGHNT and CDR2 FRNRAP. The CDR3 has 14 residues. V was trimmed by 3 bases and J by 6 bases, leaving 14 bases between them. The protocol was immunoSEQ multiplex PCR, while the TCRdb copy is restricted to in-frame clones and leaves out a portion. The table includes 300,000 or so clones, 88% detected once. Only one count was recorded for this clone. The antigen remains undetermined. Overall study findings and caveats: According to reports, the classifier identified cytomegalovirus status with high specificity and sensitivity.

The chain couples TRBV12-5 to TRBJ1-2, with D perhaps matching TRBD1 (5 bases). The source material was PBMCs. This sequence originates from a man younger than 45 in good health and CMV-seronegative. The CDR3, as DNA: TGTGCTAGTGGTTTACTCCCAGGGTATCATGGCTACACCTTC. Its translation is CASGLLPGYHGYTF. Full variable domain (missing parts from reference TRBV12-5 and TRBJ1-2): DARVTQTPRHKVTEMGQEVTMRCQPILGHNTVFWYRQTMMQGLELLAYFRNRAPLDDSGMPKDRFSAEMPDATLATLKIQPSEPRDSAVYFCASGLLPGYHGYTFGSGTRLTVV.